These 26 T cell receptor beta chains were all obtained from the same sample, sequenced in a study of T cells in Graves' hyperthyroidism and ophthalmopathy. TCR beta CDR3 regions were amplified from RNA. With the HTBI primer set, the TCR CDR3 went through a first round of RT-PCR. TCRdb used MiXCR to reprocess the multiplex PCR reads, holding one entry per CDR3 protein. The sample comprises 350,000 to 400,000 distinct CDR3 sequences, about 18% of which are singletons, and over 35% rests with the top ten. Sequencing was done on a sample of blood. The receptor source for this set is a man in his late teens or twenties with Graves' ophthalmopathy.

At least ten counts were recorded for this clonotype. The V call is TRBV5-6, the J call TRBJ1-2; D not resolved. The germline CDR1 and CDR2 sequences are SGHDT and YYEEEE. V shed 0 bases and J shed 4 bases, with 10 bases lying between them. This CDR3 has 14 amino acids. The chain's CDR3 is CASSLEGGPYGYTF. The CDR3 bases are TGTGCCAGCAGCTTGGAGGGAGGACCCTATGGCTACACCTTC. The full variable domain, with the rest looked up from reference TRBV5-6 and TRBJ1-2, is DAGVTQSPTHLIKTRGQQVTLRCSPKSGHDTVSWYQQALGQGPQFIFQYYEEEERQRGNFPDRFSGHQFPNYSSELNVNALLLGDSALYLCASSLEGGPYGYTFGSGTRLTVV.

The sample holds many counts of this clonotype. V and J are TRBV7-2 and TRBJ2-1; unclear D gene. From germline, CDR1 is SGHTA and CDR2 FQGNSA. CDR3 length: 14 residues. Trimming removed 4 bases at V and 5 bases at J, with 12 bases between. The CDR3 coding sequence is TGTGCCAGCAGCTCTAGGCCTAGTAACAATGAGCAGTTCTTC. It translates to CASSSRPSNNEQFF. Full variable domain (remainder filled in from reference TRBV7-2 and TRBJ2-1): GAGVSQSPSNKVTEKGKDVELRCDPISGHTALYWYRQSLGQGLEFLIYFQGNSAPDKSGLPSDRFSAERTGGSVSTLTIQRTQQEDSAVYLCASSSRPSNNEQFFGPGTRLTVL.

The rearrangement links TRBV9 to TRBJ1-3, with D hard to call. The CDR3 contains 14 residues. Trimming removed 3 bases at V and 4 bases at J, with 11 bases between. The germline gives CDR1 SGDLS, CDR2 YYNGEE. CDR3: CASSGAGSGNTIYF. The CDR3 region has the DNA TGTGCCAGCAGCGGGGCGGGCTCCGGAAACACCATATATTTT. The entire variable domain, with the rest obtained from reference TRBV9 and TRBJ1-3, is as follows: DSGVTQTPKHLITATGQRVTLRCSPRSGDLSVYWYQQSLDQGLQFLIQYYNGEERAKGNILERFSAQQFPDLHSELNLSSLELGDSALYFCASSGAGSGNTIYFGEGSWLTVV.

This chain links TRBV7-3 with TRBJ2-3; D is tentatively TRBD1 or TRBD2 (5 bases each). The CDR3 is 15 residues long. CDR1 and CDR2 from the germline V gene are SGHTA and FQGTGA. With 0 bases removed from V and 6 bases from J, the gap between germline ends came to 13 bases. The CDR3 loop is CASSLTAGGADTQYF. CDR3 bases: TGTGCCAGCAGCTTAACGGCGGGTGGGGCGGATACGCAGTATTTT.

CDR3 residues: CASSSKGAYGYTF. CDR3 DNA sequence: TGTGCCAGCAGCTCAAAAGGGGCCTATGGCTACACCTTC. The genes are TRBV7-9 and TRBJ1-2; D might be TRBD1 (5 bases). Germline CDR1 SEHNR, CDR2 FQNEAQ (reference sequence). The CDR3 has 13 residues. V lost 4 bases and J 4 bases, leaving 10 bases between the germline ends. The entire variable domain, with the rest obtained from reference TRBV7-9 and TRBJ1-2, is as follows: DTGVSQNPRHKITKRGQNVTFRCDPISEHNRLYWYRQTLGQGPEFLTYFQNEAQLEKSRLLSDRFSAERPKGSFSTLEIQRTEQGDSAMYLCASSSKGAYGYTFGSGTRLTVV.

The V and J genes are TRBV2 and TRBJ1-4, with unresolved D. This CDR3 comprises 13 residues. Trimming removed 5 bases at V and 8 bases at J, with 12 bases between. CDR1 SNHLY and CDR2 FYNNEI come from the germline V gene. In DNA form, the CDR3 reads TGTGCCAGCAGTAAGCAGGCCGGAGAAAAACTGTTTTTT. Residues: CASSKQAGEKLFF.

This clonotype has only a few counts. This chain links TRBV2 with TRBJ2-4; the D is unclear. CDR3 length: 15 amino acids. The germline V gene has CDR1 SNHLY and CDR2 FYNNEI. Trimming removed 3 bases from V and 0 bases from J, with 9 bases in between. CDR3 protein: CASSDSLLAKNIQYF. As DNA, the CDR3 is TGTGCCAGCAGTGACAGCTTACTAGCCAAAAACATTCAGTACTTC.

At least ten counts were recorded for this clonotype. The chain couples TRBV7-9 to TRBJ2-7, with D unclear. This CDR3 is 13 amino acids long. V was trimmed by 2 bases and J by 6 bases, leaving 11 bases between them. The germline gives CDR1 SEHNR, CDR2 FQNEAQ (reference sequence). DNA of the CDR3: TGTGCCAGCAGCTTAAGCGACTTTGGCGAGCAGTACTTC. This encodes CASSLSDFGEQYF.

The CDR3 sequence: CASSLATSGGARETQYF. The CDR3 DNA follows: TGTGCCAGCAGCTTAGCAACTAGCGGGGGGGCGCGAGAGACCCAGTACTTC. This chain links TRBV7-6 with TRBJ2-5, with 13 bases identical to TRBD2. Germline CDR1 reads SGHVS; CDR2 reads FNYEAQ. The CDR3 extends over 17 amino acids. Trimming took 0 bases from V and 4 from J; bases not matched to a gene: 5.

This clonotype was observed many times. The CDR3 here is CASSPFGTENTEAFF. CDR3 DNA sequence: TGTGCCAGCAGCCCCTTTGGGACAGAGAACACTGAAGCTTTCTTT. The gene calls are TRBV7-9 and TRBJ1-1; TRBD1 aligns across 7 bases. V was pared by 5 bases and J by 1 base, with 7 bases of the junction left unmatched. CDR3 length equals 15 residues. Germline CDR1 reads SEHNR; CDR2 reads FQNEAQ (reference sequence).

The chain is built from TRBV6-1 and TRBJ1-3; 8 nucleotides agree with TRBD1. Germline CDR1 and CDR2: MNHNS and SASEGT. The CDR3 runs 15 residues. The ends lost 8 bases at V and 0 bases at J; junction bases unmatched: 6. The CDR3 DNA follows: TGTGCCAGCGATGGGACAGGCATCTCTGGAAACACCATATATTTT. It codes for CASDGTGISGNTIYF.

In this sample, this clonotype turned up many times. J is TRBJ1-2 and V is TRBV6-5; 7 bases are shared with TRBD1. CDR3 length: 15 amino acids. Losses at the gene ends were 0 bases for V and 3 bases for J; bases not matched to a gene: 4. Germline CDR1 is MNHEY and CDR2 is SVGAGI. In nucleotides, the CDR3 is TGTGCCAGCAGTTACTCGAACAGGGGCGACTATGGCTACACCTTC. Translating gives CASSYSNRGDYGYTF.

This clonotype was seen more than once but under ten times. The chain couples TRBV28 to TRBJ1-2; tentative D call: TRBD1 (5 bases). CDR1 and CDR2 (germline): MDHEN, SYDVKM. The CDR3 spans 15 residues. Trimming took off 4 bases at V and 4 bases at J, with 16 bases between the two ends. The CDR3 nucleotides read TGTGCCAGCAGTTCGACAGTGGTTTGGGGCTATGGCTACACCTTC. This gives the protein CASSSTVVWGYGYTF.

This clonotype has at least ten counts. The chain carries TRBV5-1 and TRBJ1-2; tentative D call: TRBD1 (5 bases). The CDR3 spans 14 residues. Trimming cost V 0 bases and J 2 bases, with 8 bases left between them. Germline lookup yields CDR1 SGHRS and CDR2 YFSETQ. Here the CDR3 reads CASSLGTQNYGYTF. The CDR3 region has the DNA TGCGCCAGCAGCTTGGGGACACAGAACTATGGCTACACCTTC.

Many counts were recorded for this clonotype. This chain links TRBV29-1 with TRBJ1-1, with D unresolved. Germline CDR1 SQVTM, CDR2 ANQGSEA. The CDR3 consists of 12 residues. The V and J ends lost 7 bases and 6 bases respectively, with 15 bases between them. This CDR3 is CSAPAAGPEAFF. CDR3 bases: TGCAGCGCCCCAGCGGCAGGCCCTGAAGCTTTCTTT.

This chain uses TRBV29-1 with TRBJ2-5; perhaps TRBD1 as D (6 bases). Trimming pared 7 bases from V and 5 bases from J, leaving 14 bases between. Germline CDR1 and CDR2: SQVTM and ANQGSEA. The CDR3 runs to 12 residues. CDR3 loop: CSAHRQVETQYF. In nucleotides, the CDR3 is TGCAGCGCACACAGACAGGTGGAGACCCAGTACTTC.

The chain joins TRBV11-3 to TRBJ2-3, with TRBD2 matching over 10 bases. The length of the CDR3 is 15 residues. Germline V gene lookup returns CDR1 SGHNT and CDR2 YENEEA. Trimming cost V 5 bases and J 3 bases; bases outside gene matches: 5. The CDR3 nucleotides read TGTGCCAGCAGCCGCAGCGGGGGGGAGACAGATACGCAGTATTTT. Translating it yields CASSRSGGETDTQYF.

The genes are TRBV7-9 and TRBJ2-3; the D gene could be TRBD1 or TRBD2 (5 bases each). With 2 bases removed from V and 5 bases from J, the gap between germline ends came to 14 bases. Germline CDR1 SEHNR, CDR2 FQNEAQ (reference sequence). This CDR3 has 15 amino acids. CDR3 sequence (DNA): TGTGCCAGCAGCTTATGGGGCTCCCGGGAAGATACGCAGTATTTT. It translates to CASSLWGSREDTQYF.

This clonotype was found a few times. The chain uses TRBV7-9 and TRBJ1-6; D uncertain. The CDR3 loop spans 15 amino acids. V dropped 0 bases and J dropped 4 bases, with 7 bases sitting between them. CDR1 is SEHNR, CDR2 FQNEAQ, per germline (reference sequence). CDR3 sequence (DNA): TGTGCCAGCAGCTTAGCGGAGCTTTATAATTCACCCCTCCACTTT. Protein: CASSLAELYNSPLHF.

This clonotype was picked up many times. This chain joins TRBV11-2 and TRBJ2-7, with 7 positions matching TRBD2. The germline V gene encodes CDR1 SGHAT and CDR2 FQNNGV. V shed 5 bases and J 5 bases; nucleotides not matched to a gene: 9. This CDR3 spans 14 amino acids. The CDR3 here is CASSPSGGGNEQYF. Written as DNA, the CDR3 is TGTGCCAGCAGCCCCTCGGGAGGTGGCAACGAGCAGTACTTC.

This clonotype was seen a few times. The gene calls are TRBV9 and TRBJ1-6; 7 bases are shared with TRBD1. V trimming: 3 bases; J trimming: 8 bases; junction bases outside the gene matches: 14. This CDR3 spans 17 amino acids. The germline V gene encodes CDR1 SGDLS and CDR2 YYNGEE. CDR3: CASSGNRDSPDHSPLHF. The CDR3 DNA reads TGTGCCAGCAGCGGGAACCGGGACAGTCCCGATCATTCACCCCTCCACTTT. The full variable domain, its missing parts supplied by reference TRBV9 and TRBJ1-6, is DSGVTQTPKHLITATGQRVTLRCSPRSGDLSVYWYQQSLDQGLQFLIQYYNGEERAKGNILERFSAQQFPDLHSELNLSSLELGDSALYFCASSGNRDSPDHSPLHFGNGTRLTVT.

This clonotype appeared many times. The chain links TRBV11-2 to TRBJ1-1; D may be TRBD1 (5 bases). The CDR3 runs 16 residues. V was pared by 2 bases and J by 4 bases, with 17 bases between. The germline gives CDR1 SGHAT, CDR2 FQNNGV. As DNA, the CDR3 is TGTGCCAGCAGCTTACTCAGGAGGGGCTGGGCCACTGAAGCTTTCTTT. Protein sequence: CASSLLRRGWATEAFF.

This clonotype showed up many times. CDR3 bases: TGTGCCAGCAGTTTATCCTCCGGGACGGATTTGAACACTGAAGCTTTCTTT. Its translation: CASSLSSGTDLNTEAFF. The V and J genes are TRBV27 and TRBJ1-1, with a weak D call TRBD1 (5 bases). CDR1 and CDR2 (germline): MNHEY, SMNVEV (reference sequence). V gave up 0 bases and J gave up 0 bases, with 14 bases separating them. The CDR3 extends over 17 amino acids.

Many counts were recorded for this clonotype. The rearrangement uses TRBV10-3 and TRBJ1-2; D may be TRBD1 (5 bases). Germline loops: CDR1 ENHRY, CDR2 SYGVKD. The V gene lost 0 bases and the J gene lost 8 bases, with 19 bases spanning the gap. This CDR3 has 16 amino acids. DNA of the CDR3: TGTGCCATCAGTGAGTCGAATGGCAGGGAGGACGGCGGCTACACCTTC. Amino acid sequence: CAISESNGREDGGYTF.

This clonotype was seen a few times. The V gene is TRBV4-1, the J gene TRBJ2-1, with 8 bases aligning to TRBD2. The CDR3 contains 15 residues. V lost 0 bases to trimming and J lost 6 bases; unmatched junction nucleotides: 4. The germline CDR1 and CDR2 sequences are MGHRA and YSYEKL. In DNA form, the CDR3 reads TGCGCCAGCAGCCAAGATCGTCTAGCGGGCAATGAGCAGTTCTTC. Residues: CASSQDRLAGNEQFF.

This clonotype occurred many times. The rearrangement joins TRBV2 to TRBJ2-1; TRBD2 might be the D (5 bases). Trimming removed 6 bases from V and 6 bases from J, with 12 bases in between. This CDR3 comprises 13 residues. The germline V gene encodes CDR1 SNHLY and CDR2 FYNNEI. CDR3 nucleotide sequence: TGTGCCAGCAGCAAGAACCTAGCCAATGAGCAGTTCTTC. It codes for CASSKNLANEQFF.